These T cell receptor beta chains were read from a single sample in a study of CD8+CD57+ T cells in acquired aplastic anemia. MiXCR was run by TCRdb on the reads, yielding one entry per CDR3 protein. This sample yields some 170,000 distinct CDR3 sequences, of which around 45% are seen a single time; about 1.1% belongs to the top ten. The material sequenced was sorted CD4+, CD8+, or CD8+CD57+ T cells (not recorded which) from PBMCs. All receptors derive from a human donor in good health. The CDR3 runs from the conserved cysteine through the conserved F or W. A D gene is named only where the DNA matches it firmly. Clone size, where shown, is once, few, many, or a class for clones that have expanded.

j_call: TRBJ1-3
clone_size: few
v_call: TRBV9
cdr3_length: 16
d_call: .
cdr3_aa: CASSVSAGASGNTIYF
cdr3_nt: TGTGCCAGCAGCGTATCGGCAGGGGCCTCTGGAAACACCATATATTTT

j_call: TRBJ2-1
clone_size: .
v_call: TRBV7-9
cdr3_length: 12
d_call: TRBD2
cdr3_aa: CASSYLAGEQFF
cdr3_nt: TGTGCCAGCAGTTATCTAGCGGGTGAGCAGTTCTTC

j_call: TRBJ2-2
clone_size: once
v_call: TRBV10-3
cdr3_length: 15
d_call: TRBD2
cdr3_aa: CAISGLAVNTGELFF
cdr3_nt: TGTGCCATCAGTGGACTAGCGGTTAACACCGGGGAGCTGTTTTTT

j_call: TRBJ2-3
clone_size: .
v_call: TRBV24-1
cdr3_length: 16
d_call: TRBD2
cdr3_aa: CATSESGTSGTDTQYF
cdr3_nt: TGTGCCACCAGTGAATCCGGGACTAGCGGCACAGATACGCAGTATTTT

j_call: TRBJ2-7
clone_size: few
v_call: TRBV18
cdr3_length: 15
d_call: TRBD2
cdr3_aa: CASQPRGGSFYEQYF
cdr3_nt: TGTGCCAGTCAGCCACGGGGCGGGAGTTTTTACGAGCAGTACTTC

j_call: TRBJ2-1
clone_size: once
v_call: TRBV2
cdr3_length: 11
d_call: .
cdr3_aa: CASRGDNEQFF
cdr3_nt: TGTGCCAGCAGAGGGGACAATGAGCAGTTCTTC

j_call: TRBJ2-7
clone_size: few
v_call: TRBV28
cdr3_length: 12
d_call: TRBD1
cdr3_aa: CASHDRVYEQYF
cdr3_nt: TGTGCCAGCCACGACAGGGTCTACGAGCAGTACTTC

j_call: TRBJ2-1
clone_size: .
v_call: TRBV2
cdr3_length: 11
d_call: .
cdr3_aa: CASSAHDEQFF
cdr3_nt: TGTGCCAGCAGTGCGCACGATGAGCAGTTCTTC

j_call: TRBJ2-1
clone_size: many
v_call: TRBV29-1
cdr3_length: 13
d_call: .
cdr3_aa: CSSRGTSYNEQFF
cdr3_nt: TGCAGCTCACGCGGTACCTCCTACAATGAGCAGTTCTTC

j_call: TRBJ2-4
clone_size: many
v_call: TRBV10-3
cdr3_length: 15
d_call: TRBD1
cdr3_aa: CAIGGDRGRRGIQYF
cdr3_nt: TGTGCCATCGGGGGTGACAGGGGTCGAAGGGGCATTCAGTACTTC